This T cell receptor (beta chain) was sequenced for a study of blood T cell repertoires in COVID-19. Original data processing: Estimated nucleated cell counts came from reference gene primer amplification. The method was immunoSEQ multiplex PCR; TCRdb's version includes in-frame clones alone and lacks a portion of them. V, J and clone size are those of that table, while D and trimming were read from the DNA. The table lists about 150,000 clones, 80% of them singletons, with about 5% in the top ten. CDR1 SNHLY and CDR2 FYNNEI come from the germline V gene. The germline V and J ends were trimmed by 6 bases and 8 bases, with 11 bases remaining between them. This CDR3 has 13 residues.

V and J are TRBV2 and TRBJ1-6; maybe TRBD1 (6 bases). Sequences were obtained from peripheral blood. The receptor's source is a woman aged 45-65 years with acute or convalescent COVID-19. CDR3 nucleotides: TGTGCCAGCAGACAGGGAGTTGATTCACCCCTCCACTTT. This gives the protein CASRQGVDSPLHF. Drawing the rest from reference TRBV2 and TRBJ1-6, the complete variable domain is EPEVTQTPSHQVTQMGQEVILRCVPISNHLYFYWYRQILGQKVEFLVSFYNNEISEKSEIFDDQFSVERPDGSNFTLKIRSTKLEDSAMYFCASRQGVDSPLHFGNGTRLTVT.